This T cell receptor (beta chain) was recovered during a study of kidney transplant recipient with SARS-CoV-2 infection. TCRdb used MiXCR to reprocess the reads, holding one entry per CDR3 protein. The sample comprises approximately 250,000 distinct CDR3 sequences, less than 35% of which are singletons, and roughly 7% rests with the top ten. In its sample, this clonotype was seen many times. The CDR3 loop spans 13 amino acids. The V and J ends lost 6 bases and 3 bases respectively, with 10 bases between them. Germline-derived CDR1 and CDR2 are LGHNT and FRNRAP. The V call is TRBV12-5, the J call TRBJ2-3, with D perhaps matching TRBD2 (6 bases). The source of this sequence is a male patient aged 30 to 40 who had COVID-19 and was a kidney transplant recipient. Some of these T cells may belong to the graft donor. The source material was a blood sample, sampled at baseline and on roughly day 110 from a kidney transplant recipient. CDR3 amino acids: CASGGGGTDTQYF. Here the CDR3 DNA reads TGTGCTAGTGGGGGGGGAGGTACAGATACGCAGTATTTT.